The rows below give T cell receptor beta chains drawn from one sample of a study of T cell responses to AZD1222 COVID-19 vaccine. The assay was immunoSEQ multiplex PCR, and TCRdb's table has in-frame clones only and misses some. The data contain over 100,000 clones, roughly nine tenths of them singletons. Sample: peripheral blood, taken on day 0 of AZD1222 vaccination. The receptors were sampled from an adult in good health. CDR3s include the opening cysteine and the closing phenylalanine or tryptophan. The order of the fields is V gene, clone size, J gene, D gene, CDR3 DNA, CDR3 protein. A D gene is named only where the DNA matches it firmly. Clone size, where shown, is once, few, many, or a class for clones that have expanded.

TRBV4-2	once	TRBJ2-7	TRBD2	TGTGCCAGCAGCCAAGCTGGAGCGGGAGTTCCCTCCTACGAGCAGTACTTC	CASSQAGAGVPSYEQYF
TRBV3-1/TRBV3-2	NA	TRBJ2-7	NA	TGTGCCAGCAGCCCGCGGCCCGGACCCCAATCCTACGAGCAGTACTTC	CASSPRPGPQSYEQYF
TRBV5-1	NA	TRBJ2-2	TRBD1	TGCGCCAGCAGCTTGGCCGTACAGGGGGCCGGGGAGCTGTTTTTT	CASSLAVQGAGELFF
TRBV27	NA	TRBJ2-7	TRBD1	TGTGCCAGCAGTTGGACAGGCTCCTACGAGCAGTACTTC	CASSWTGSYEQYF
TRBV20-1	once	TRBJ2-3	NA	TGCAGTGCTACGACAGATACGCAGTATTTT	CSATTDTQYF
TRBV7-2	NA	TRBJ1-6	NA	TGTGCCAGCAGCCCCCAGCTATCTAATTCACCCCTCCACTTT	CASSPQLSNSPLHF
TRBV24-1	NA	TRBJ1-1	NA	TGTGCCACCAGTGATAAGGGCCGGACTGAAGCTTTCTTT	CATSDKGRTEAFF
TRBV18	NA	TRBJ2-3	TRBD2	TGTGCCAGCTCCGCCGGACTAGCGGGGGGAACAGATACGCAGTATTTT	CASSAGLAGGTDTQYF
TRBV9	NA	TRBJ1-2	TRBD1	TGTGCCAGCAGGTGGGATCCCGGGACAGGGGGACCGGGTGGCTACACCTTC	CASRWDPGTGGPGGYTF
TRBV24-1	NA	TRBJ2-7	NA	TGTGCCACCAGTGATTTTAACAGTCACGAGCAGTACTTC	CATSDFNSHEQYF
TRBV5-6	NA	TRBJ1-1	NA	TGTGCCAGCAGCGGGGGACTCACTGAAGCTTTCTTT	CASSGGLTEAFF